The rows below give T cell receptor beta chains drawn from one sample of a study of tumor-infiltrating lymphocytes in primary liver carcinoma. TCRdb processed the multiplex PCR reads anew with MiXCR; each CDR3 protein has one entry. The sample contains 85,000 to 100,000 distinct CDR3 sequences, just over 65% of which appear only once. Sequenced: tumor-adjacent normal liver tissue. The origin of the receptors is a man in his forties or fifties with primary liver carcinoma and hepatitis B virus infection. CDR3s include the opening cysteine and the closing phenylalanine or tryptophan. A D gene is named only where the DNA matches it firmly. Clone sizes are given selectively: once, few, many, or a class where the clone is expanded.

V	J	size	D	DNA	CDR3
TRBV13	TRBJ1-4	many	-	TGTGCCAGCAGCTTTGAACTGTTTTTT	CASSFELFF
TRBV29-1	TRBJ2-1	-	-	TGCAGCGTTGAGAGGCTGTGGGAGAATGAGCACTTCTTC	CSVERLWENEHFF
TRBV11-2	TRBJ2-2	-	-	TGTGCCAGCAGCTCCCGTTTAGCAGGAGGGCCGATCGGGGAGCTGCTTTTT	CASSSRLAGGPIGELLF
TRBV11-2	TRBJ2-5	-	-	TGTACCAGCAGCTTATACCCGGGGGTAGCGGCACAAGAGATCCAGTACTTC	CTSSLYPGVAAQEIQYF
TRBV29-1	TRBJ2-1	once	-	TGCAGCGCCTCGGAGGATGAGCAATACTTC	CSASEDEQYF
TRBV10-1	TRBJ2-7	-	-	TGCGCCAGCAGTGAGATCCGGGACGCCGCCTACGAGCAGTATTTC	CASSEIRDAAYEQYF
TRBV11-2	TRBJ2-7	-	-	TGTGCCAGCAGCCTCCAACAGTGTGCTGTTGTGCAGTACTTC	CASSLQQCAVVQYF
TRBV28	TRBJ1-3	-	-	TGTGCCAGTGCCAATGAGGGAAACACCATATATTTT	CASANEGNTIYF
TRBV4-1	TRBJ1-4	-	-	TGTGCCAGCAGCCAAGAAGAATGGGTTACTGAAAAACTGTTTTTT	CASSQEEWVTEKLFF
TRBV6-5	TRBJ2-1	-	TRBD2	TGTGCCAACAGTACAACTAGCGGGGGTAATGAGCAGTTCTTC	CANSTTSGGNEQFF
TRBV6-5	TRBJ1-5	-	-	TGTGCCAGCAGTGGAGCAGGGATGAATAAGCCCAAGCATTTT	CASSGAGMNKPKHF
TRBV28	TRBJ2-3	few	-	TGTGCCAGCACCGGAGGGGTTACAGATACGCAGTATTTT	CASTGGVTDTQYF
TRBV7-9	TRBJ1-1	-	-	TGTGCCAGCAGGGAGACCCTAAGGGGCCTGATGAACACTGAAGCTTTCTTT	CASRETLRGLMNTEAFF
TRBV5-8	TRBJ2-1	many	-	TGTGCCAGCACCGAGCCACAGGGGACTTACAATGAGCAGTTCTTC	CASTEPQGTYNEQFF
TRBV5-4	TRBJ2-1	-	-	TGTGCCAGCAGACGCTACCGGGACGCCGGGCGTGAGCAGTTCTTC	CASRRYRDAGREQFF
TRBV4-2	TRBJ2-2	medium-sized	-	TGTGCCAGCAGCCAAGATAGGACAGTGCGGAACACCGGGGAGCTGTTTTTT	CASSQDRTVRNTGELFF
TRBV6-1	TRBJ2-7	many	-	TGTGCCAGCAGCTCCGGACAGCCCTACGAGCAGTACTTC	CASSSGQPYEQYF
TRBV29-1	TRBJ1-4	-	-	TGCAGCGCCGGGGATATGGGGGGTAATGAAATACTGTTTTTT	CSAGDMGGNEILFF
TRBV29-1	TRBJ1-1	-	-	TGCAGCGCCGAATTAAGGCGAGCGACTGGAGCTTTCTTT	CSAELRRATGAFF
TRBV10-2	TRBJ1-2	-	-	TGCGCCAACAGTGAGAGAGGGGCATATGGCTACACCTTC	CANSERGAYGYTF
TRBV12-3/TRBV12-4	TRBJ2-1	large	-	TGTGCCAGCAGACCCCAAGGGTACAATGAGCAGTTCTTC	CASRPQGYNEQFF
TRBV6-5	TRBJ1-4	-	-	TGTGCCAGCAGTTACTCGCCCGGGCGTAATGGAAAACTGCTTTTT	CASSYSPGRNGKLLF
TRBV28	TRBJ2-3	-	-	TGTGCCAGCAGTCTAACAGGGTCAGATACGCAGTATTTT	CASSLTGSDTQYF
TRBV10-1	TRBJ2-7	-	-	TGCGCCAGCAGTAGGACGGGCAGCTCCTATGAGCAGTACTTC	CASSRTGSSYEQYF
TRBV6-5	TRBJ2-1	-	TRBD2	TGTGCCAGTAGATATGGACTAGTGGGGCACAATGAGGAGTTCTTC	CASRYGLVGHNEEFF
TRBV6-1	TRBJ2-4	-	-	TGTGCCAGTAGTGAAGTCGTCAGGTTAAACATTCAGTACTTC	CASSEVVRLNIQYF
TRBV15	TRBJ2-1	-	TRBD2	TGTGCCACCAGCAGAGATGGGACTAGCGGGAGGAATGAGCAGTTCTTC	CATSRDGTSGRNEQFF
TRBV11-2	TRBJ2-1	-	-	TGTGCCAGCAGTTCGCGCCCCAGCTGGAGGATCTACGAGCAGTTCTTC	CASSSRPSWRIYEQFF
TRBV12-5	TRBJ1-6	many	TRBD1	TGTGCTAGTGGTTTGCCACGGACAGGCCTCAATTCACCCCTCCACTTT	CASGLPRTGLNSPLHF
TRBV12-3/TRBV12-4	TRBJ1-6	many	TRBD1	TGTGCCAGCAGCCGTGGACAGGGCGCGAATTCACCCCTCCACTTT	CASSRGQGANSPLHF
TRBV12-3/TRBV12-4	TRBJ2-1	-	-	TGTGCCAGCACCCCGACAAGCGCAAATGAGCAGTTCTTC	CASTPTSANEQFF
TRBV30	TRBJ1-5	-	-	TGTACCTGGAATCCCGGGACCTTCAATCAGCCCCAGCATTTT	CTWNPGTFNQPQHF
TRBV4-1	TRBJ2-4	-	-	TGCGCCAGCAGCCAAATTCCCGAGTCTAGCGCCGCCAAAAACGTTCAGTACTTC	CASSQIPESSAAKNVQYF
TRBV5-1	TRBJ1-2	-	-	TGCGCCAGCAGCTCGGGGGACAACTATGGCTACACCTTC	CASSSGDNYGYTF
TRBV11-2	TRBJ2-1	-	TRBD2	TGTGCCAGCAGCTTAGGAAGGGCGGGAGAATTCTACAATGAGCGGTTCTTC	CASSLGRAGEFYNERFF
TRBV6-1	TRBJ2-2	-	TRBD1	TGTGCCAGCAGTGAAGGGACAGGGAGGAGAGAGCTGTTTTTT	CASSEGTGRRELFF
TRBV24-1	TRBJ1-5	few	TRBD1	TGTGCCACCAGTGGGACAGGGGGCCATCAGCCCCAGCATTTT	CATSGTGGHQPQHF
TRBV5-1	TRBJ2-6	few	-	TGCGCCAGCAGCTTAGCCGGGGCTGGGGCCAACGTCCTGACTTTC	CASSLAGAGANVLTF
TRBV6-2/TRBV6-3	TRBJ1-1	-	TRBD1	TGTGCCAGCAGTTACGACAGGGAGGGAATGGACACTGAAGCTTTCTTT	CASSYDREGMDTEAFF
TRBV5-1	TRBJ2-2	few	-	TGCGCCAGCAGCTTGGATTTCGCGGGAAAGAACACCGGGGAGCTGTTTTTT	CASSLDFAGKNTGELFF
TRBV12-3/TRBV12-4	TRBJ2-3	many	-	TGTGCCAGCAGTTCCCCCCTCTCTAGTGATACGCAGTATTTT	CASSSPLSSDTQYF
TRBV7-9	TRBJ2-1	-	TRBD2	TGTGCCAGCAGCCCGGATAGGGCGGGAGTCTGGGATGAGCAGTTCTTC	CASSPDRAGVWDEQFF
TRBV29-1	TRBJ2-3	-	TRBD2	TGCAGCGTTGTATTAGCGGGGTACACAGATACGCAGTATTTT	CSVVLAGYTDTQYF
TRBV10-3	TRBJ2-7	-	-	TGTGCCATCAGAACCCGCACGCAGGTGTTGAATCACGAGCAGTACTTC	CAIRTRTQVLNHEQYF
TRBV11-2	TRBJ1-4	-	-	TGTTCCAGGAGCTTAGAGGTTGGGGACGAAAAACTGGTTTTT	CSRSLEVGDEKLVF
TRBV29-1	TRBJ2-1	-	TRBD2	TGCAGCGCCACGGGGGGAGCGGCCTACAATGAGCAGTTCTTC	CSATGGAAYNEQFF
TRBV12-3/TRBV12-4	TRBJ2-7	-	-	TGTACCAGCAGTCCCCACTACGAGCAGTACTTC	CTSSPHYEQYF
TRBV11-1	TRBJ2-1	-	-	TGTGCCAGCACCCGGGCGGCAGGGGTTATCGTTGGGCAGTTCTTC	CASTRAAGVIVGQFF
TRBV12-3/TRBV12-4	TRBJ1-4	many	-	TGTGCCAGCAGGCTGGGACACGGCGAAAAACTGTTTTTT	CASRLGHGEKLFF
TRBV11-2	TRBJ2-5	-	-	TGTGCCAGCAGTGACCTGACAGGATCGGGAGAGACCCAGTGCTTC	CASSDLTGSGETQCF
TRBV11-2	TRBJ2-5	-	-	TGTGCCAGCAGCTTAGAGGTAGGGGGTAGGGTTTACTTC	CASSLEVGGRVYF
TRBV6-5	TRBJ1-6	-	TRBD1	TGTGCCGGCAGTTGGCGACAGGGAGGTTCACCCCTCCACTTT	CAGSWRQGGSPLHF
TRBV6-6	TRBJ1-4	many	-	TGTGCCAGCAGTTACTCAGACAGTAATGAAAAACTGTTTTTT	CASSYSDSNEKLFF